This T cell receptor (beta chain) was sequenced in a study of blood T cell repertoires in COVID-19. Overall study context: The samples span acute and convalescent COVID-19 from the United States, Italy and Spain. Nucleic acid was either cDNA or gDNA, and it came from T cells, B-cell-depleted T cells, or PBMCs.

The sample holds a few counts of this clone. Seattle patients were enrolled while actively infected and followed longitudinally. As handled by the study authors: Reference gene primer amplification yielded estimated nucleated cell counts. Sequencing was performed with immunoSEQ multiplex PCR; in TCRdb, only in-frame clones are kept and a portion is missing. D and trimming come from the DNA, and the V and J calls and clone size come from that table. The repertoire includes approximately 230,000 clones, 88% of them detected once, and under 8% sits in the top ten. The CDR3 runs 15 residues. Trimming shortened V by 4 bases and J by 7 bases, and 19 bases separated the two germline ends. The germline V gene encodes CDR1 MNHEY and CDR2 SMNVEV (reference sequence).

The sample consisted of peripheral blood. This chain joins TRBV27 and TRBJ1-2; a weak D match, TRBD1 (6 bases). This sequence originates from a woman younger than 45 with COVID-19, enrolled during active disease. The CDR3 reads CASSSWDTRASGYTF. CDR3 bases: TGTGCCAGCAGTTCATGGGACACCCGGGCGTCTGGCTACACCTTC.